This T cell receptor beta chain was retrieved from a study of CD8 T cells in ankylosing spondylitis. The CDR3 extends over 21 amino acids. V dropped 1 base and J dropped 3; count of bases not matched to a gene: 21. Germline-derived CDR1 and CDR2 are SQVTM and ANQGSEA. The TCR beta libraries were generated through quantitative 5'-RACE incorporating molecular barcodes. TCRdb reanalysed the 5' RACE reads using MiXCR and keeps one entry per CDR3 protein. The table includes 100,000 or so distinct CDR3 sequences, roughly 8.8% detected once. This clonotype was seen ten or more times. The antigen is unknown. Study conclusions and caveats: Earlier reports found some motif variants in synovial fluid and blood in reactive arthritis. CD8+ by phenotype, disease-linked clones were relatively rare in peripheral blood. Made up of under 10 highly homologous variants, a TCR beta motif appeared characteristic of ankylosing spondylitis blood.

The source material was blood, either unsorted or a sorted T cell fraction (not recorded which). The sequence derives from a male donor with ankylosing spondylitis. J is TRBJ2-1 and V is TRBV29-1, with TRBD1 matching over 10 bases. In nucleotides, the CDR3 is TGCAGCGTTGAAGGAGGAATTTTTGTTGGACAGGGGGGGTCTTACTACAATGAGCAGTTCTTC. This encodes CSVEGGIFVGQGGSYYNEQFF.